This TCR beta chain was observed in a study of T cells in Graves' hyperthyroidism and ophthalmopathy. On the study more broadly: Any treatment followed the collection of peripheral blood at initial diagnosis.

CDR1 is DFQATT and CDR2 is SNEGSKA in the germline V gene (reference sequence). This CDR3 region has 16 residues. V dropped 0 bases and J dropped 3 bases, with 14 bases sitting between them. Study-level findings and limits: Blood shared most expanded thyroid clonotypes above 0.001.

This clonotype has just a few counts. Its matching antigen is unknown. Template material for amplifying TCR beta CDR3 regions consisted of RNA transcripts. In the first-round RT-PCR of the TCR CDR3, the HTBI primer set was used. A single record per CDR3 protein comes from TCRdb applying MiXCR to the multiplex PCR reads. The repertoire includes about 270,000 distinct CDR3 sequences, around 24% of them detected once, and roughly 32% sits in the top ten. The sequenced material came from blood. The TCR sequence derives from a woman aged 40-49 years with Graves' ophthalmopathy. The chain combines TRBV20-1 with TRBJ2-2; D perhaps matches TRBD1 (6 bases). In DNA, the CDR3 is TGCAGTGCTAGAGATCGGAGACAGGACTACACCGGGGAGCTGTTTTTT. It is translated as CSARDRRQDYTGELFF.